Listed here is a single TCR beta chain. TCRdb's table, derived via immunoSEQ multiplex PCR, lists solely in-frame clones and lacks some. The top ten clones hold 13% to 15% of a sample with tens of thousands of clones, over 75% of them seen once. This sample stems from a study of OX40 agonist ivuxolimab in advanced cancers. As for the study in general: Participants, 70% to 90% male, averaged around 64 years of age, ranging from roughly 23 to 90. Antecedent anti-PD-1, anti-PD-L1 or anti-CTLA-4 therapy was permissible, with around 41% having received some.

There are 14 residues in the CDR3. V lost 0 bases to trimming and J lost 0 bases, with 6 bases between them. Germline V CDR1 and CDR2: SGDLS, YYNGEE. This TCR came from an adult with an advanced solid tumor such as melanoma, head and neck, liver or kidney cancer. The specimen comprised CD4+ or CD8+ T cells sorted from blood, sampled in a trial of the OX40 agonist ivuxolimab. The chain employs TRBV9 and TRBJ1-1; D is ambiguous. The CDR3 reads CASSVVPLNTEAFF. CDR3 coding DNA: TGTGCCAGCAGCGTAGTCCCGCTGAACACTGAAGCTTTCTTT.